The rows below give T cell receptor beta chains drawn from one sample of a study of cytomegalovirus exposure and HLA in healthy donors. Measured with immunoSEQ multiplex PCR; TCRdb has only the in-frame clones, and not every one. The repertoire includes approximately 100,000 clones, over 60% of them detected once, and 16% sits in the top ten. Sequenced material: PBMCs. Receptors originate from a man aged 60 to 75 in good health and CMV-seropositive. CDR3s include the opening cysteine and the closing phenylalanine or tryptophan.

V gene: TRBV30
CDR3 protein: CAWSEHRLPSYEQYF

V gene: TRBV11-2
CDR3 protein: CASSAPLAYEQYF

V gene: TRBV28
CDR3 protein: CASRRGAGDGYTF

V gene: TRBV19
CDR3 protein: CASSGQGLEGYTF

V gene: TRBV4-2
CDR3 protein: CASSRRVNNQPQHF

V gene: TRBV4-1
CDR3 protein: CASSQGHSNSGEQYF

V gene: TRBV6-1
CDR3 protein: CASSEASIDTQYF

V gene: TRBV12-5
CDR3 protein: CASGLVPSGAEQFF

V gene: TRBV27
CDR3 protein: CASSSFKTGLNYEQYF

V gene: TRBV5-1
CDR3 protein: CASSRTNEVRFNYGYTF

V gene: TRBV5-1
CDR3 protein: CASSPGLAAHSGANVLTF

V gene: TRBV27
CDR3 protein: CASRGHDIPYGYTF

V gene: TRBV30
CDR3 protein: CAWTGVNTGELFF

V gene: TRBV7-7
CDR3 protein: CASSSGRGSGTGELFF

V gene: TRBV30
CDR3 protein: CAWSPTGTGPYEQYF

V gene: TRBV4-1
CDR3 protein: CASSQGGAGLAKNIQYF

V gene: TRBV5-1
CDR3 protein: CASSFPEVANEQFF

V gene: TRBV10-3
CDR3 protein: CAISSQGGNTGELFF

V gene: TRBV6-1
CDR3 protein: CASSEATGGQTTRSLTDTQYF

V gene: TRBV4-1
CDR3 protein: CASRDRGSKNATNEKLFF

V gene: TRBV7-6
CDR3 protein: CASSLSPSSSGANVLTF

V gene: TRBV6-1
CDR3 protein: CASSGQWHEQYF

V gene: TRBV27
CDR3 protein: CAKQFGGTDTQYF

V gene: TRBV30
CDR3 protein: CAWALGGETDTQYF

V gene: TRBV9
CDR3 protein: CASSVDPTGPLNTEAFF

V gene: TRBV5-1
CDR3 protein: CASSFSRTSGGETQYF

V gene: TRBV7-8
CDR3 protein: CASSLIGSYEQYF

V gene: TRBV4-3
CDR3 protein: CASSQDHKRYGYTF

V gene: TRBV28
CDR3 protein: CASIPGQGPNQPQHF

V gene: TRBV6-5
CDR3 protein: CAITGLNQPQHF

V gene: TRBV5-6
CDR3 protein: CASSLKTGKTSYNEQLF

V gene: TRBV4-1
CDR3 protein: CASSQHQTGTNYGYTF

V gene: TRBV6-5
CDR3 protein: CASSQDRFRGGYTF

V gene: TRBV5-1
CDR3 protein: CASSLGATLPMNTGELFF

V gene: TRBV28
CDR3 protein: CASSTFPGSGGGNQPQHF